This T cell receptor beta chain was profiled in a study of siplizumab effects on memory and regulatory T cells (dated by TCRdb to the late 2010s). About the investigation overall: The effect of the anti-CD2 antibody siplizumab on alloreactive T-cell subsets was examined in allogeneic mixed lymphocyte reactions constructed from human PBMCs.

For this clone: Its antigen specificity is not known. Base qualities are not recorded, but no much larger clone differs from it by a single base.

What the authors observed across the whole study: Because sequences below about 10^-5 frequency were poorly captured, only a minor fraction of alloreactive clones could be mapped to unstimulated subsets. For roughly 75-96% of proliferating CD4+ or CD8+ clones, no naive or memory phenotype could be assigned. The cumulative frequency of alloreactive sequences traceable to unstimulated CD4+ memory T cells was significantly reduced by siplizumab. Greater diversity appeared to be present in unstimulated naive T cells than in memory T cells, and a substantial contribution to the alloresponse seemed to be made by naive cells. In reactions with siplizumab, an average of about 69% of mappable alloreactive CD4+ clones were Treg-derived, compared with 25% to 30% in control reactions. Whether proliferating Tregs from siplizumab cultures were suppressive was not functionally confirmed.

The method was the immunoSEQ multiplex PCR assay. Roughly 10^5 TCR templates per sample were assayed on the deep sequencing platform. Genomic DNA extracted from sorted T cells was used for TCRbeta CDR3 sequencing. The published analysis was carried out like this. The R programming language was used for clonal analysis of the TCRbeta CDR3 data. Alloreactive CD4+ and CD8+ clones were identified by comparing unstimulated samples to CFSE-low samples taken after the reaction. By matching sequences to the repertoires of sorted unstimulated Treg and non-Treg cells, each alloreactive CD4+ clone was assigned a regulatory or non-regulatory origin. What TCRdb holds here is the immuneACCESS table cut down to in-frame rearrangements. Part of the clones is not present; checked against another copy, under half of the missing clones reflect an unresolved V gene, and the others are unexplained. V and J calls and clone size are those listed in that table; D and trimming were worked out from the DNA. The sample includes tens of thousands of clones, with about 93% observed a single time. Around 0.3% of the sample goes to the ten largest clones.

Taken from the germline V gene, the CDR1 and CDR2 loops are LGHNA and YSLEER. Trimming at the junction amounts to 2 bases on V and 4 bases on J, and the germline ends lie 14 bases apart. The cysteine opens and the phenylalanine closes a CDR3 of 16 amino acids. This entry keeps only the CDR3 DNA: 48 bases, framed from base 1. TCRbeta CDR3 sequencing was performed on sorted unstimulated T cells and on proliferating T cells recovered from mixed lymphocyte reactions. Fresh whole blood from roughly nine HLA-typed healthy donors was used as the source from which PBMCs were isolated. To map where alloreactive clones came from, unstimulated CD4+ non-regulatory T cells were FACS-sorted.

The receptor was isolated from a human donor in good health. Rearrangement joined TRBV4-3 to TRBJ2-2, with no reliable assignment of the D segment. The source material was non-Treg CD4+ T cells sorted from blood. Read against the paper, the sample's cell subset or site label means: FACS-sorted unstimulated CD4+ non-regulatory T cells. The DNA reads TGCGCCAGCAGCCAATCCCCAGCACCCGTCACCGGGGAGCTGTTTTTT. This gives the protein CASSQSPAPVTGELFF.